This T cell receptor (beta chain) was observed in a study of CD8 T cells in Susac syndrome. CDR3 length: 13 residues. Trimming cost V 5 bases and J 0 bases, with 5 bases left between them. CDR1 is MNHEY and CDR2 is SMNVEV in the germline V gene (reference sequence). CD8+ and CD4+ T cells from blood underwent TCR beta sequencing. Negative isolation yielded CD4+ and CD8+ T cells, and FACS enriched TEMRA cells. Random-hexamer reverse transcription was applied to about 0.45 to 1 ug RNA. TCRdb reanalysed the immunoSEQ multiplex PCR reads using MiXCR and keeps one entry per CDR3 protein. The sample lists some 200,000 distinct CDR3 sequences, roughly 96% occurring once.

This chain connects TRBV27 to TRBJ1-3; D is undetermined. The sequencing input was CD4+ T cells from PBMCs. The clonotype was recovered from a human donor with multiple sclerosis. CDR3 loop: CASSRVSGNTIYF. CDR3 nucleotide sequence: TGTGCCAGCAGTCGAGTCTCTGGAAACACCATATATTTT.